The entry that follows covers one T cell receptor (beta chain) sequence. Its antigen is not identified. Vbeta (60) and Jbeta (13) primers were used in the PCR. Sequencing was performed with immunoSEQ multiplex PCR; in TCRdb, only in-frame clones are kept and a portion is missing. The sample has about 46,000 clones; the top ten hold roughly 0.99%. This sample was included in a study of cytomegalovirus exposure and HLA in healthy donors. Background on the study: In an earlier analysis, 117 million unique TCR beta sequences were found from approximately 170 million T cells. Study outcomes and limitations: According to the study, 150 to 200 TCR beta chains were cytomegalovirus-associated.

The trim removed 4 bases at V and 4 bases at J, leaving 19 bases unmatched. Germline CDR1 SGHRS, CDR2 YFSETQ. The CDR3 consists of 19 residues. This chain joins TRBV5-1 and TRBJ2-7; 11 bases map to TRBD2. The sequenced material came from PBMCs. This clonotype was sampled from a middle-aged woman in good health and CMV-seronegative. The CDR3 DNA sequence: TGCGCCAGCAGCCTCGCGGGACAGGGAGCCGGGACTAGCGGTTACGAGCAGTACTTC. Translated: CASSLAGQGAGTSGYEQYF.